Below, 23 T cell receptor beta chains from the same sample are listed, as sequenced in a study of cytomegalovirus exposure and HLA in healthy donors. The PCR used 60 Vbeta and 13 Jbeta primers. Using immunoSEQ multiplex PCR, the repertoire was profiled, and TCRdb retains in-frame clones only, with some absent. The table records around 160,000 clones, around 83% of them present only once. Sample: PBMCs. These receptors all come from a man aged 45-65 years in good health and CMV-seropositive.

This chain links TRBV7-3 with TRBJ2-1; TRBD2 aligns across 13 bases. Germline trimming cut 5 bases from V and 2 bases from J; bases unmatched to any gene: 6. This CDR3 comprises 17 residues. The germline gives CDR1 SGHTA, CDR2 FQGTGA. The CDR3 region is CASSTSGLAGAYNEQFF. The CDR3 region has the DNA TGTGCCAGCAGCACCTCTGGACTAGCGGGAGCCTACAATGAGCAGTTCTTC.

The chain links TRBV9 to TRBJ2-1; TRBD2 matches at 12 bases. CDR1 and CDR2 (germline): SGDLS, YYNGEE. J was trimmed by 0 bases and V by 3 bases; bases with no gene match: 10. The CDR3 has 19 amino acids. CDR3 amino acids: CASSDGLAGGTSSYNEQFF. The CDR3 DNA follows: TGTGCCAGCAGCGATGGTCTAGCGGGAGGGACTAGCTCCTACAATGAGCAGTTCTTC. Combining the CDR3 with reference TRBV9 and TRBJ2-1 gives the whole variable domain DSGVTQTPKHLITATGQRVTLRCSPRSGDLSVYWYQQSLDQGLQFLIQYYNGEERAKGNILERFSAQQFPDLHSELNLSSLELGDSALYFCASSDGLAGGTSSYNEQFFGPGTRLTVL.

The V and J genes are TRBV27 and TRBJ2-7; perhaps TRBD1 as D (6 bases). The CDR3 runs 13 residues. Between the trimmed V and J ends, which lost 0 bases and 6 bases, there was a span of 9 bases. Germline V CDR1 and CDR2: MNHEY, SMNVEV (reference sequence). In DNA, the CDR3 is TGTGCCAGCAGTTTATCACAGGGAAGCGAGCAGTACTTC. Translated: CASSLSQGSEQYF.

The V call is TRBV9, the J call TRBJ1-2, with D perhaps matching TRBD1 (5 bases). Germline loops: CDR1 SGDLS, CDR2 YYNGEE. V lost 0 bases and J 3 bases, leaving 9 bases between the germline ends. The CDR3 length is 14 residues. The CDR3 here is CASSVALTDYGYTF. CDR3 bases: TGTGCCAGCAGCGTAGCTTTGACAGACTATGGCTACACCTTC.

The chain carries TRBV19 and TRBJ2-7; D possibly corresponds to TRBD1 (5 bases). The CDR3 is 14 residues long. Germline V gene data show CDR1 as LNHDA and CDR2 as SQIVND (reference sequence). Trimming stripped 5 bases from V and 2 bases from J, with 13 bases between. CDR3 bases: TGTGCCAGTAGTTCCGCTTGGGGCGCCTACGAGCAGTACTTC. Translated, it gives CASSSAWGAYEQYF.

This clone occurred a few times. This chain uses TRBV7-3 with TRBJ2-7; TRBD2 is a possible D gene (6 bases). Trimming took 5 bases from V and 1 from J, leaving 12 bases between them. The CDR3 sequence is 14 residues long. Germline V gene sequence: CDR1 SGHTA, CDR2 FQGTGA. CDR3 sequence: CASSPSRGSYEQYF. CDR3 in DNA: TGTGCCAGCAGCCCATCACGGGGGTCCTACGAGCAGTACTTC.

The chain combines TRBV25-1 with TRBJ1-2; 9 bases are shared with TRBD1. V gave up 6 bases and J gave up 4 bases; unmatched junction bases: 9. Germline CDR1 reads MGHDK; CDR2 reads SYGVNS. CDR3 length: 15 amino acids. CDR3 loop: CASRQGTGLIYGYTF. CDR3 nucleotide sequence: TGTGCCAGCAGACAGGGGACAGGGCTCATCTATGGCTACACCTTC.

This clone came up a few times. The V and J genes are TRBV9 and TRBJ1-6; no definite D call. The CDR3 contains 14 residues. The germline V gene encodes CDR1 SGDLS and CDR2 YYNGEE. The germline V and J ends were trimmed by 0 bases and 5 bases, with 6 bases remaining between them. In DNA, the CDR3 is TGTGCCAGCAGCGTAGCTATGGATAATTCACCCCTCCACTTT. The encoded protein is CASSVAMDNSPLHF.

This sequence joins TRBV28 and TRBJ2-3, with 14 bases matching TRBD2. The germline CDR1 and CDR2 sequences are MDHEN and SYDVKM. J gave up 0 bases and V 0 bases, and 2 bases lay outside the gene matches. CDR3 length equals 18 residues. The CDR3 sequence is CASSLWTSGRASTDTQYF. CDR3 DNA sequence: TGTGCCAGCAGTTTATGGACTAGCGGGAGGGCTAGCACAGATACGCAGTATTTT.

This clone was observed a handful of times. The chain joins TRBV11-3 to TRBJ1-1; 10 nucleotides agree with TRBD1. The CDR3 contains 13 residues. Germline V gives CDR1 SGHNT, CDR2 YENEEA. With V trimmed by 5 bases and J by 11 bases, 8 bases remained unmatched. This chain's CDR3 is CASSITPGQGAFF. The CDR3 DNA is TGTGCCAGCAGCATTACCCCGGGACAGGGGGCTTTCTTT.

The chain has TRBV27 and TRBJ2-7; 9 nucleotides match TRBD2. This CDR3 is built from 13 residues. V shed 8 bases, J shed 3 bases, and the junction held 5 bases outside the gene matches. The germline CDR1 and CDR2 sequences are MNHEY and SMNVEV (reference sequence). CDR3 nucleotides: TGTGCCAGCGGGGCGGGGGGGTTCTACGAGCAGTACTTC. Encoded protein: CASGAGGFYEQYF.

The V gene is TRBV28, the J gene TRBJ2-5; 7 nucleotides align to TRBD2. CDR1 MDHEN and CDR2 SYDVKM come from the germline V gene. The CDR3 consists of 16 residues. The J segment lost 3 bases and the V segment lost 4 bases, leaving 11 bases of the junction unmatched. CDR3 in DNA: TGTGCCAGCAGTTCGGGGGAAGGGACTATTAAAGAGACCCAGTACTTC. Amino acid sequence: CASSSGEGTIKETQYF.

The chain recombines TRBV28 with TRBJ1-1, with D unclear. Per germline, CDR1 MDHEN and CDR2 SYDVKM. The CDR3 runs 15 residues. V gave up 6 bases and J gave up 5 bases, with 19 bases separating them. The CDR3 is CASRDPGIIGTEAFF. Here the CDR3 DNA reads TGTGCCAGCAGAGACCCGGGGATCATCGGAACTGAAGCTTTCTTT.

V is TRBV9 and J is TRBJ2-3; 8 nucleotides agree with TRBD2. Germline V gene data show CDR1 as SGDLS and CDR2 as YYNGEE. Unmatched junction bases numbered 18, after V lost 3 bases and J lost 9 bases. The CDR3 runs to 17 residues. The CDR3 coding sequence is TGTGCCAGCAGCGCCTTTAGCGGGACCACCAACGGGGTGACGCAGTATTTT. It yields the protein CASSAFSGTTNGVTQYF.

The chain links TRBV6-1 to TRBJ1-5; 9 bases align to TRBD1. The V segment lost 4 bases and the J segment 6 bases; nucleotides outside the gene matches: 4. Germline loops: CDR1 MNHNS, CDR2 SASEGT. This CDR3 has 14 amino acids. Written as DNA, the CDR3 is TGTGCCAGCAGTGGGACAGGGGATAGTCAGCCCCAGCATTTT. Amino acids: CASSGTGDSQPQHF.

The rearrangement links TRBV11-2 to TRBJ2-7; 11 nucleotides line up with TRBD2. The CDR3 runs to 15 residues. Per germline, CDR1 SGHAT and CDR2 FQNNGV. V lost 1 base and J lost 4; bases outside the gene matches: 3. The DNA of the CDR3 is TGTGCCAGCAGCTTAGGGGGGACTAGCGGATACGAGCAGTACTTC. This gives the protein CASSLGGTSGYEQYF.

Points on this clone: Mismatch with germline at one junction end may stem from a read error. This CDR3 reads CASSYSGVETRYF. CDR3 bases: TGTGCCAGCAGTTACTCGGGAGTAGAGACCCGGTACTTC. The genes are TRBV6-6 and TRBJ2-5; D might be TRBD2 (5 bases). CDR1 MNHNY and CDR2 SVGAGI come from the germline V gene (reference sequence). This CDR3 region has 13 residues.

The rearrangement uses TRBV30 and TRBJ1-1; a weak D match, TRBD1 (5 bases). The CDR3 sequence is 11 residues long. V was shortened by 5 bases and J by 6 bases, with 10 bases between the two germline ends. CDR1 and CDR2 (germline): GTSNPN, SVGIG (reference sequence). This CDR3 reads CAWLKTAEAFF. CDR3 bases: TGTGCCTGGCTCAAGACAGCTGAAGCTTTCTTT.

V gene TRBV27 combines with J gene TRBJ2-7, with 12 bases aligning to TRBD2. J lost 2 bases, V lost 8 bases, and 4 bases had no gene match. Per germline, CDR1 MNHEY and CDR2 SMNVEV (reference sequence). CDR3 size: 14 residues. CDR3 nucleotide sequence: TGTGCCAGCTCGAGACTAGCGGGGGCCTACGAGCAGTACTTC. It codes for CASSRLAGAYEQYF.

The V call is TRBV11-3, the J call TRBJ2-7; 8 bases map to TRBD1. Losses at the gene ends were 3 bases for V and 6 bases for J; bases not matched to a gene: 4. Germline V CDR1 and CDR2: SGHNT, YENEEA. The CDR3 has 13 residues. This CDR3 is CASSLDRVSEQYF. For the CDR3, the DNA is TGTGCCAGCAGCTTGGACAGGGTGAGCGAGCAGTACTTC.

The chain joins TRBV4-1 to TRBJ1-2; 8 bases match TRBD1. Germline assignment: CDR1 MGHRA and CDR2 YSYEKL. J lost 3 bases, V lost 5 bases, and 8 bases had no gene match. The CDR3 length is 15 residues. The CDR3 bases are TGCGCCAGCAGCACCGGGACAGGTAACCACTATGGCTACACCTTC. It encodes CASSTGTGNHYGYTF.

This clone was detected only once. This chain joins TRBV9 and TRBJ2-2; tentatively, D is TRBD2 (5 bases). V gave up 0 bases and J gave up 11 bases, with 11 bases separating them. CDR1 SGDLS and CDR2 YYNGEE come from the germline V gene. CDR3 length equals 13 residues. The CDR3 is CASSVAAGLELFF. The CDR3 region has the DNA TGTGCCAGCAGCGTAGCTGCTGGACTCGAGCTGTTTTTT.

J is TRBJ1-2 and V is TRBV9; the D is unclear. The CDR3 contains 14 residues. Per germline, CDR1 SGDLS and CDR2 YYNGEE. Between the trimmed V and J ends, which lost 3 bases and 4 bases, there was a span of 13 bases. The CDR3 loop is CASSAVGGGYGYTF. The DNA for the CDR3 is TGTGCCAGCAGCGCCGTGGGAGGAGGCTATGGCTACACCTTC.